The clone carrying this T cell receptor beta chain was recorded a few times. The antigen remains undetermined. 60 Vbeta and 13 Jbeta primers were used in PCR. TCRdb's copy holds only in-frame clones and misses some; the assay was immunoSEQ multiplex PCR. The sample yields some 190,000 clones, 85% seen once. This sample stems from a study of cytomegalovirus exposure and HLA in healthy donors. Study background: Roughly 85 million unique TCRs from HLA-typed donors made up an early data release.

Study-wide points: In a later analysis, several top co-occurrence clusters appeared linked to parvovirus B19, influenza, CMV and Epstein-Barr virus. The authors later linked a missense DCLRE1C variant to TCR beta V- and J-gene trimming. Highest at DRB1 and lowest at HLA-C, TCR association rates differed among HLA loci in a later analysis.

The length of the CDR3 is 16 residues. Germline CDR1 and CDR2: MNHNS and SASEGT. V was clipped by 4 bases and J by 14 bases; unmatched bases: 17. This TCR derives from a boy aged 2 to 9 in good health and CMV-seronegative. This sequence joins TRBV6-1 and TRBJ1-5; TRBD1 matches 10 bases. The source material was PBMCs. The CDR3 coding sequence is TGTGCCAGCAGTGTCCTCCTAGGACAGGGGGATTTGGGGAAGCATTTT. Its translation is CASSVLLGQGDLGKHF.